This T cell receptor (beta chain) was recovered during a study of shared clonotypes between healthy human individuals. Sequencing used immunoSEQ multiplex PCR; TCRdb keeps in-frame clones, though not all of them. The sample has 900,000 to 1,200,000 clones; 75% to 85% are singletons. CDR1 is SNHLY and CDR2 is FYNNEI in the germline V gene. CDR3 length: 17 amino acids. V lost 4 bases to trimming and J lost 2 bases; unmatched junction nucleotides: 11. This TCR derives from a man in his late teens or twenties in good health. Some clones in this sample may be carry-over from other donors' samples. This chain uses TRBV2 with TRBJ2-7; 10 positions agree with TRBD1. Sequencing was carried out using memory CD4+ T cells from PBMCs. The subset denotes: CD45RA-negative fraction. CDR3 sequence: CASSVRRLGTGAYEQYF. The DNA of the CDR3 is TGTGCCAGCAGTGTACGCCGCCTAGGGACAGGGGCCTACGAGCAGTACTTC.